This TCR beta chain is from a study of cytomegalovirus exposure and HLA in healthy donors. Study-wide background: HLA-typed donors were the source of 80 million to 90 million unique TCRs, which an early data release held.

The PCR ran on 60 Vbeta and 13 Jbeta primers. Generated by immunoSEQ multiplex PCR, the TCRdb table keeps only in-frame clones and is missing some. The repertoire holds hundreds of thousands of clones, over 85% seen once, with roughly 2% in the top ten. V lost 3 bases and J lost 3, with 12 bases in between. The germline V gene encodes CDR1 SGHRS and CDR2 YFSETQ. The CDR3 sequence is 15 residues long. Source material: PBMCs. This clonotype was obtained from a young woman in good health and CMV-seronegative. The chain joins TRBV5-1 to TRBJ2-2, with D maybe TRBD1 (5 bases). The CDR3 coding sequence is TGCGCCAGCAGCTCTGCAGGGCCGCACACCGGGGAGCTGTTTTTT. Residues: CASSSAGPHTGELFF.